Below, 11 T cell receptor beta chains from the same sample are listed, as sequenced in a study of beta chain features in type 1 diabetes. No antigens are known for them. General observations from the study: People with Type 1 diabetes carried modestly yet significantly shorter TCRB CDR3s in all four CD4+ subsets.

All of the isolated RNA was reverse transcribed, so expressed TCRB transcripts were sequenced. Here immunoSEQ multiplex PCR was the method, and the copy in TCRdb shows in-frame clones only, minus some. Of 300,000 to 350,000 clones listed, around 9.3% are singletons. The sample comprised central memory CD4+ T cells from blood. These receptor sequences come from a young man with type 1 diabetes.

The rearrangement joins TRBV5-1 to TRBJ2-5, with a possible D match to TRBD1 (5 bases). The CDR3 covers 14 residues. Trimming took off 4 bases at V and 5 bases at J, with 15 bases between the two ends. Germline CDR1 and CDR2: SGHRS and YFSETQ. The CDR3 loop is CASSPSVGAETQYF. The CDR3 DNA follows: TGCGCCAGCAGCCCGAGTGTAGGGGCCGAGACCCAGTACTTC.

V is TRBV5-1 and J is TRBJ2-3; D unclear. V lost 0 bases and J lost 3, with 14 bases in between. Germline V gene data show CDR1 as SGHRS and CDR2 as YFSETQ. This CDR3 is built from 16 residues. The CDR3 here is CASSLDGDFRTDTQYF. As DNA, the CDR3 is TGCGCCAGCAGCTTGGATGGAGATTTCCGGACAGATACGCAGTATTTT.

The J gene is TRBJ1-2, the V gene TRBV5-6; D not resolved. The V and J ends lost 1 base and 4 bases respectively, with 8 bases between them. CDR3 size: 13 residues. CDR1 and CDR2 from the germline V gene are SGHDT and YYEEEE. The CDR3 protein is CASSLPRPYGYTF. The DNA for the CDR3 is TGTGCCAGCAGCTTGCCACGGCCCTATGGCTACACCTTC.

The chain joins TRBV6-1 to TRBJ2-3; D assignment may be TRBD1 or TRBD2 (5 bases each). CDR1 MNHNS and CDR2 SASEGT come from the germline V gene. V lost 6 bases to trimming and J lost 6 bases, with 13 bases between them. The CDR3 sequence is 13 residues long. The CDR3: CASRALGVDTQYF. As DNA, the CDR3 is TGTGCCAGCAGGGCACTAGGGGTTGATACGCAGTATTTT.

The genes are TRBV7-9 and TRBJ1-2; D is perhaps TRBD1 (6 bases). V was pared by 5 bases and J by 7 bases, with 11 bases between. The CDR3 sequence is 12 residues long. Germline CDR1 and CDR2: SEHNR and FQNEAQ (reference sequence). As DNA, the CDR3 is TGTGCCAGCAGCGAGGGGGTTCGTGGCTACACCTTC. This codes for CASSEGVRGYTF.

This chain uses TRBV29-1 with TRBJ1-1; tentative D call: TRBD1 (6 bases). Germline CDR1 SQVTM, CDR2 ANQGSEA. The V end lost 5 bases, the J end lost 0 bases, and 10 bases lay between the germline ends. This CDR3 spans 13 amino acids. CDR3 in DNA: TGCAGCGTTCAGGGACAAATGAACACTGAAGCTTTCTTT. Protein sequence: CSVQGQMNTEAFF.

This clone has just a few counts. The rearrangement uses TRBV30 and TRBJ1-4; D possibly corresponds to TRBD1 (6 bases). Trimming cost V 1 base and J 8 bases, with 14 bases left between them. The CDR3 runs to 14 residues. Germline CDR1 and CDR2: GTSNPN and SVGIG (reference sequence). The DNA for the CDR3 is TGTGCCTGGAGTGAGACAGGAGCGACCGAAAAACTGTTTTTT. Its translation is CAWSETGATEKLFF.

The table lists this clone with a few counts. This chain joins TRBV29-1 and TRBJ1-4; no clear D. CDR3 size: 10 residues. V gave up 6 bases and J gave up 8 bases, with 7 bases separating them. Germline V gene sequence: CDR1 SQVTM, CDR2 ANQGSEA. Here the CDR3 reads CSVSDEKLFF. The CDR3 DNA reads TGCAGCGTCTCGGACGAAAAACTGTTTTTT.

The chain employs TRBV18 and TRBJ2-7, with TRBD2 identical over 10 bases. CDR3 length equals 16 residues. The germline CDR1 and CDR2 sequences are KGHSH and LQKENI. Trimming took 2 bases from V and 3 from J; bases not matched to a gene: 7. The CDR3 spells CASSPLHSGGVYEQYF. The CDR3 DNA reads TGTGCCAGCTCACCATTGCACAGCGGGGGGGTCTACGAGCAGTACTTC. Full variable domain (remainder filled in from reference TRBV18 and TRBJ2-7): NAGVMQNPRHLVRRRGQEARLRCSPMKGHSHVYWYRQLPEEGLKFMVYLQKENIIDESGMPKERFSAEFPKEGPSILRIQQVVRGDSAAYFCASSPLHSGGVYEQYFGPGTRLTVT.

This chain connects TRBV5-1 to TRBJ1-1; D is uncertain. Trimming shortened V by 2 bases and J by 1 base, and 6 bases separated the two germline ends. The CDR3 runs to 13 residues. Germline V CDR1 and CDR2: SGHRS, YFSETQ. The CDR3, as DNA: TGCGCCAGCAGCTTCGGGAAGAACACTGAAGCTTTCTTT. Translated, it gives CASSFGKNTEAFF.

The chain recombines TRBV5-1 with TRBJ1-4; possibly TRBD1 for D (6 bases). Germline CDR1 reads SGHRS; CDR2 reads YFSETQ. CDR3 length equals 14 residues. Between the trimmed V and J ends, which lost 0 bases and 6 bases, there was a span of 9 bases. CDR3 loop: CASSLGQADEKLFF. In nucleotides, the CDR3 is TGCGCCAGCAGCTTGGGACAGGCGGATGAAAAACTGTTTTTT. Full variable domain (outside the CDR3, taken from reference TRBV5-1 and TRBJ1-4): KAGVTQTPRYLIKTRGQQVTLSCSPISGHRSVSWYQQTPGQGLQFLFEYFSETQRNKGNFPGRFSGRQFSNSRSEMNVSTLELGDSALYLCASSLGQADEKLFFGSGTQLSVL.